The present T cell receptor (beta chain) was sequenced within a study of cytomegalovirus exposure and HLA in healthy donors. Findings and limits, study-wide: Cytomegalovirus association was assigned to about 180 TCR beta chains. Links to common viral pathogens appeared, in a later analysis, for several of the most significant clusters. Researchers reported that three CMV-associated chains were confirmed in vitro as CMV antigen-specific.

The PCR employed 60 Vbeta primers together with 13 Jbeta primers. Assay: immunoSEQ multiplex PCR; the TCRdb copy retains only in-frame clones and omits some. With 100,000 to 150,000 clones in the sample, the ten largest clones hold about 2.3%. A note on this clone: Its antigen is undetermined.

CDR1 SNHLY and CDR2 FYNNEI come from the germline V gene. The CDR3 is 14 residues long. Deletions cut 5 bases from V and 1 base from J, with 10 bases between. This chain joins TRBV2 and TRBJ2-3; tentatively, D is TRBD1 (5 bases). This receptor was taken from a man aged 40-55 years in good health and CMV-seronegative. What was sequenced was PBMCs. The CDR3 DNA is TGTGCCAGCAGTCGGACACATGGCACAGATACGCAGTATTTT. Its translation: CASSRTHGTDTQYF.